This T cell receptor (beta chain) was recorded in a study of T-cell memory formation after mild COVID-19. Study in general: Among the donors, TCR clusters were largely specific to each donor.

Study-level results: Contracting CD4+ clones sat mainly in CM and EM; CD8+ in EMRA. While clones contracting from day 15 to 85 were balanced between CD4 and CD8, later expanders leaned CD4+.

The germline gives CDR1 SGHNT, CDR2 YYREEE (reference sequence). This CDR3 spans 16 amino acids. Trimming cost V 3 bases and J 3 bases; bases outside gene matches: 8. A note on this clonotype: Its antigen remains unknown.

TCRdb reprocessed the 5' RACE reads with MiXCR, giving one entry per CDR3 protein. Among 150,000 to 200,000 distinct CDR3 sequences, about 20% were seen once, and the ten largest hold under 25%. The sequenced sample consisted of PBMCs or a T cell subset sorted from them (not recorded which). This chain connects TRBV5-4 to TRBJ2-3; 9 nucleotides align to TRBD2. The sequence came from an adult woman who had mild COVID-19 (a few samples of this study predate the infection). Cell type and time point are not known. In DNA form, the CDR3 reads TGTGCCAGCAGCTCCGCCCCGGGACTAGCTACAGATACGCAGTATTTT. Residues: CASSSAPGLATDTQYF.